This T cell receptor beta chain was retrieved from a study of cytomegalovirus exposure and HLA in healthy donors. As to this clone: Its antigen is unidentified.

The repertoire was sequenced with immunoSEQ multiplex PCR; TCRdb's copy has only in-frame clones and lacks some. Here the sample spans around 160,000 clones, around four fifths being singletons. General study points: The study flagged around 160 TCR beta chains as cytomegalovirus-associated. Subsequent analysis revealed that first-cohort TCR clusters tended to co-occur in the 130 or so validation repertoires.

Per germline, CDR1 SGHNT and CDR2 YYREEE (reference sequence). The CDR3 is made up of 13 amino acids. The germline V and J ends were trimmed by 2 bases and 11 bases, with 16 bases remaining between them. It was the approximately 120-subject validation cohort, separate from the 666-subject first cohort, to which the donors belonged. The clonotype originates from a man younger than 45 in good health and CMV-seropositive. The chain employs TRBV5-4 and TRBJ1-2, with no clear D. Sequencing was performed on PBMCs. This chain's CDR3 is CASSLSLTAEYTF. Here the CDR3 DNA reads TGTGCCAGCAGCTTATCGCTAACAGCCGAGTACACCTTC.